The 30 T cell receptor beta chains reported below all come from one sample, sequenced in a study of regulatory T cells in long-lasting Graves disease. This sample's time point: newly diagnosed GD, antithyroid drugs for less than 3 months. Scientists built the TCR library using RNA that was extracted from PBMCs. Investigators prepared the TCR beta libraries by applying iRepertoire HTBI primers and Arm-PCR of CDR3 regions. Each CDR3 protein gets one entry after TCRdb re-called the multiplex PCR reads with MiXCR. The data contain about 350,000 distinct CDR3 sequences, roughly a sixth of them seen just once; the ten biggest clones take up 30%. These records were also assigned to another study, of T cells in Graves' hyperthyroidism and ophthalmopathy.

Sequences were derived from peripheral blood mononuclear cells (PBMCs), sampled at new diagnosis, from a patient treated with antithyroid drugs. The receptors were gathered from a man aged 35 to 55 with Graves disease.

V is TRBV25-1 and J is TRBJ1-1, with D hard to call. V lost 7 bases, J lost 4 bases, and 13 bases lay in between. CDR1 is MGHDK and CDR2 is SYGVNS in the germline V gene. The CDR3 has 13 residues. Here the CDR3 DNA reads TGTGCCAGCACCGAAAGCGGGATCACTGAAGCTTTCTTT. Translation: CASTESGITEAFF.

The chain uses TRBV3-1 and TRBJ1-6; 7 nucleotides align to TRBD1. The germline gives CDR1 LGHDT, CDR2 YNNKEL (reference sequence). The CDR3 has 14 residues. J was trimmed by 4 bases and V by 6 bases; bases with no gene match: 3. The CDR3 loop reads CASRPGQYNSPLHF. For the CDR3, the DNA is TGTGCCAGCAGGCCGGGACAGTATAATTCACCCCTCCACTTT.

This clonotype was found many times. V gene TRBV13 combines with J gene TRBJ1-5; D is perhaps TRBD1 (5 bases). Trimming shortened V by 4 bases and J by 9 bases, and 16 bases separated the two germline ends. CDR3 size: 14 residues. Germline-derived CDR1 and CDR2 are PRHDT and FYEKMQ (reference sequence). Here the CDR3 reads CASSSQGAVGPQHF. CDR3 DNA sequence: TGTGCCAGCAGCTCCCAGGGAGCGGTGGGGCCCCAGCATTTT.

This clonotype was found a few times. V usage is TRBV7-9 and J usage is TRBJ1-6; D is perhaps TRBD1 (5 bases). CDR3 size: 16 residues. V lost 1 base and J lost 10, with 17 bases in between. CDR1 is SEHNR and CDR2 is FQNEAQ in the germline V gene (reference sequence). CDR3 residues: CASSLDPGVGNSPLHF. The CDR3 DNA reads TGTGCCAGCAGCTTAGATCCGGGGGTGGGGAACTCACCCCTCCACTTT.

This clonotype was observed many times. The gene calls are TRBV6-2 or TRBV6-3 and TRBJ1-2; D possibly corresponds to TRBD1 (6 bases). The CDR3 runs to 14 residues. Trimming removed 0 bases from V and 6 bases from J, with 11 bases in between. Germline CDR1 reads MNHEY; CDR2 reads SVGEGT. CDR3 bases: TGTGCCAGCAGTTACTCCGGGACACATAATGGCTACACCTTC. It yields the protein CASSYSGTHNGYTF.

This clonotype was observed many times. The V call is TRBV7-9, the J call TRBJ2-1; 9 bases fit TRBD1. V lost 3 bases to trimming and J lost 6 bases; unmatched junction nucleotides: 6. The CDR3 is made up of 15 amino acids. The germline V gene has CDR1 SEHNR and CDR2 FQNEAQ (reference sequence). CDR3 in amino acids: CASSLTGGLGNEQFF. The CDR3 DNA is TGTGCCAGCAGCTTGACAGGGGGTTTAGGCAATGAGCAGTTCTTC.

This clonotype came up a few times. With a much larger clone just one base away, this may be a read error. The CDR3 nucleotides are TGTGCCAGCAGCACGACAGGGGGCCACGACGAGCGGTACTTC. This sequence encodes CASSTTGGHDERYF. The rearrangement joins TRBV9 to TRBJ2-7, with TRBD1 identical over 10 bases. CDR3 length: 14 residues. Germline assignment: CDR1 SGDLS and CDR2 YYNGEE.

Comments on this clonotype: A read error may account for a junction end that differs from germline. This chain uses TRBV5-1 with TRBJ2-2, with TRBD2 as a possible D gene (5 bases). The CDR3 totals 15 residues. In germline, CDR1 is SGHRS, CDR2 YFSETQ. Written as DNA, the CDR3 is TGCGCCAGCAGCTTGGAGGCCGGTAACACCGGGGAGCCGTTTTTT. Its protein product is CASSLEAGNTGEPFF.

This clonotype was detected ten times or more. This chain uses TRBV3-1 with TRBJ2-3, with 10 bases fitting TRBD2. Per germline, CDR1 LGHDT and CDR2 YNNKEL (reference sequence). The CDR3 has 15 residues. Trimming took 6 bases from V and 1 from J; bases not matched to a gene: 4. In nucleotides, the CDR3 is TGTGCCAGCAGTCACCTAGCGGGGGGCACAGATACGCAGTATTTT. Protein product: CASSHLAGGTDTQYF.

This clonotype appeared a few times. V and J are TRBV15 and TRBJ2-4; D possibly corresponds to TRBD1 (6 bases). The V gene's germline CDR1 is LNHNV and CDR2 YYDKDF (reference sequence). Deletions cut 0 bases from V and 1 base from J, with 13 bases between. This CDR3 has 17 residues. CDR3 sequence reads: CATSRDRGRGAKNIQYF. The CDR3 DNA follows: TGTGCCACCAGCAGAGATAGGGGTAGGGGGGCCAAAAACATTCAGTACTTC.

This clonotype was counted ten times or more. V gene TRBV20-1 combines with J gene TRBJ2-3, with TRBD1 matching over 10 bases. V shed 1 base, J shed 3 bases, and the junction held 1 base outside the gene matches. Germline V gives CDR1 DFQATT, CDR2 SNEGSKA (reference sequence). This CDR3 is 14 amino acids long. CDR3 sequence: CSARVGQGTDTQYF. The DNA of the CDR3 is TGCAGTGCTAGAGTGGGACAGGGGACAGATACGCAGTATTTT.

This clonotype was picked up one time. The final CDR3 position lacks the conserved phenylalanine or tryptophan, pointing to a likely read error. The rearrangement joins TRBV5-1 to TRBJ2-2, with D unclear. Per the germline V gene, CDR1 is SGHRS and CDR2 is YFSETQ. The CDR3 sequence is 15 residues long. The V gene lost 2 bases and the J gene lost 1 base, with 9 bases spanning the gap. DNA for the CDR3: TGCGCCAGCAGCTTCTCTCGCAGGAACACCGGGGAGCTGTTTTCT. It yields the protein CASSFSRRNTGELFS.

This clonotype has at least ten counts. The rearrangement uses TRBV20-1 and TRBJ2-1; TRBD2 is a possible D gene (5 bases). Trimming removed 5 bases from V and 8 bases from J, with 16 bases in between. Germline values: CDR1 DFQATT, CDR2 SNEGSKA (reference sequence). This CDR3 is built from 13 residues. Written as DNA, the CDR3 is TGCAGTGCTCCTTGGGCGGGTGTCGATGAGCAGTTCTTC. Translated, it gives CSAPWAGVDEQFF.

The rearrangement links TRBV4-1 to TRBJ2-7, with D uncertain. Trimming pared 0 bases from V and 1 base from J, leaving 7 bases between. The length of the CDR3 is 14 residues. Germline V gene sequence: CDR1 MGHRA, CDR2 YSYEKL. Here the CDR3 DNA reads TGCGCCAGCAGCCAAGATAAAGGGTCCTACGAGCAGTACTTC. Its translation: CASSQDKGSYEQYF.

This clonotype came up many times. V and J are TRBV11-3 and TRBJ2-5; 10 bases are a match to TRBD1. Germline assignment: CDR1 SGHNT and CDR2 YENEEA. The CDR3 runs to 14 residues. V was pared by 6 bases and J by 5 bases, with 6 bases of the junction left unmatched. CDR3 DNA: TGTGCCAGCAGTATGACAGGGGGCGAGGAGACCCAGTACTTC. Its protein product is CASSMTGGEETQYF.

The chain has TRBV9 and TRBJ2-7; no firm D call. Trimming stripped 3 bases from V and 3 bases from J, with 16 bases between. From germline, CDR1 is SGDLS and CDR2 YYNGEE. This CDR3 comprises 15 residues. CDR3 sequence (DNA): TGTGCCAGCAGCGGTGGTCTCGGAGTAGGCTACGAGCAGTACTTC. Its translation is CASSGGLGVGYEQYF. Complete variable domain (other parts from reference TRBV9 and TRBJ2-7): DSGVTQTPKHLITATGQRVTLRCSPRSGDLSVYWYQQSLDQGLQFLIQYYNGEERAKGNILERFSAQQFPDLHSELNLSSLELGDSALYFCASSGGLGVGYEQYFGPGTRLTVT.

This clonotype was observed at least ten times. V gene TRBV9 combines with J gene TRBJ2-1, with 12 bases identical to TRBD2. With 0 bases clipped from V and 9 bases from J, the junction kept 4 bases outside the gene matches. The germline V gene has CDR1 SGDLS and CDR2 YYNGEE. CDR3 length: 15 residues. The CDR3: CASSVASGGASEQFF. The CDR3 nucleotides are TGTGCCAGCAGCGTAGCTAGCGGGGGGGCCAGTGAGCAGTTCTTC.

This clonotype was observed a few times. CDR3 DNA sequence: TGTGCCAGCAGTTATCGAGGAACCCTGGCCAAAAACATTCAGTACTTC. Translation: CASSYRGTLAKNIQYF. V gene TRBV6-5 combines with J gene TRBJ2-4; D unresolved. V lost 3 bases and J 1 base, leaving 13 bases between the germline ends. Germline V gives CDR1 MNHEY, CDR2 SVGAGI. The CDR3 sequence is 16 residues long.

At least ten counts were recorded for this clonotype. CDR3 nucleotide sequence: TGCGCCAGCAGCTTAAACAGGGGGCGCCCCGAGGACAATGAGCAGTTCTTC. It encodes CASSLNRGRPEDNEQFF. The chain joins TRBV5-1 to TRBJ2-1, with TRBD1 matching 9 bases. Germline CDR1 and CDR2: SGHRS and YFSETQ. Trimming took 2 bases from V and 5 from J; bases not matched to a gene: 11. The CDR3 is 17 amino acids.

This clonotype was seen many times. CDR3 in amino acids: CASSVGLAGPTGELFF. The CDR3 DNA sequence: TGTGCCAGCAGCGTCGGACTAGCGGGGCCCACCGGGGAGCTGTTTTTT. The chain uses TRBV7-2 and TRBJ2-2, with 12 nucleotides matching TRBD2. Germline lookup yields CDR1 SGHTA and CDR2 FQGNSA. This CDR3 region has 16 residues. V lost 5 bases, J lost 4 bases, and 5 bases stayed unmatched.

The rearrangement uses TRBV20-1 and TRBJ2-7, with D possibly TRBD1 on 5 matching bases. The CDR3 is 13 amino acids. The V gene's germline CDR1 is DFQATT and CDR2 SNEGSKA (reference sequence). Trimming removed 3 bases at V and 6 bases at J, with 15 bases between. The CDR3 loop reads CSASRTWGSEQYF. CDR3 coding DNA: TGCAGTGCTAGCCGGACCTGGGGCTCCGAGCAGTACTTC.

In the case of this clonotype: This likely stems from a read error, as it lies one base from a far larger clone. The gene calls are TRBV20-1 and TRBJ2-1; D possibly uses TRBD1 or TRBD2 (5 bases each). The last part of the DNA fits TRBJ2-5 better; the J call may be wrong. CDR3 length equals 13 residues. The germline gives CDR1 DFQATT, CDR2 SNEGSKA (reference sequence). The CDR3 here is CSAGRGTRETQYF. The CDR3 bases are TGCAGTGCAGGACGAGGGACCCGAGAGACCCAGTACTTC.

This clonotype was seen ten or more times. The chain links TRBV7-2 to TRBJ2-7; the D gene is possibly TRBD2 (6 bases). V dropped 5 bases and J dropped 3 bases, with 14 bases sitting between them. The CDR3 runs 14 residues. CDR1 and CDR2 from the germline V gene are SGHTA and FQGNSA. DNA of the CDR3: TGTGCCAGCAGCCCCTCCGGGGGTAACTACGAGCAGTACTTC. Its translation is CASSPSGGNYEQYF. The variable domain in full, with the rest retrieved from reference TRBV7-2 and TRBJ2-7, is GAGVSQSPSNKVTEKGKDVELRCDPISGHTALYWYRQSLGQGLEFLIYFQGNSAPDKSGLPSDRFSAERTGGSVSTLTIQRTQQEDSAVYLCASSPSGGNYEQYFGPGTRLTVT.

This clonotype has a count of ten or more. V is TRBV6-1 and J is TRBJ2-5, with TRBD1 identical over 9 bases. The CDR3 length is 15 residues. Trimming cost V 6 bases and J 4 bases; bases outside gene matches: 9. Germline assignment: CDR1 MNHNS and CDR2 SASEGT. CDR3: CASRRDRGSPETQYF. CDR3 nucleotides: TGTGCCAGCAGACGCGACAGGGGGTCTCCAGAGACCCAGTACTTC.

This clonotype has a handful of counts. The chain couples TRBV19 to TRBJ1-5; no clear D. CDR1 and CDR2 (germline): LNHDA, SQIVND (reference sequence). V lost 1 base and J lost 0, with 7 bases in between. The CDR3 loop spans 15 amino acids. CDR3 DNA: TGTGCCAGTAGTATAGTCCAGAATAGCAATCAGCCCCAGCATTTT. Translated: CASSIVQNSNQPQHF.

This clonotype was observed many times. The chain employs TRBV28 and TRBJ1-5; D not certain. This CDR3 spans 14 amino acids. The V gene's germline CDR1 is MDHEN and CDR2 SYDVKM. The ends were cut back, 4 bases at V and 0 bases at J, with 7 bases in the middle. The CDR3 DNA reads TGTGCCAGCAGTTCGGCGGATAGCAATCAGCCCCAGCATTTT. Translation gives CASSSADSNQPQHF.

CDR3 loop: CASRFRTGTGELFF. CDR3 nucleotide sequence: TGTGCCAGCAGGTTCCGGACAGGGACCGGGGAGCTGTTTTTT. The chain employs TRBV7-2 and TRBJ2-2; 8 nucleotides agree with TRBD1. CDR1 and CDR2 from the germline V gene are SGHTA and FQGNSA. Trimming at V came to 6 bases and at J to 5 bases, leaving 5 bases not matched to a gene. CDR3 size: 14 residues.

The sample holds many counts of this clonotype. V gene TRBV30 combines with J gene TRBJ2-5; D remains unclear. CDR1 is GTSNPN, CDR2 SVGIG, per germline (reference sequence). Trimming took off 2 bases at V and 2 bases at J, with 9 bases between the two ends. CDR3 length equals 13 residues. CDR3 region: CAWSIGVQETQYF. The CDR3 coding sequence is TGTGCCTGGAGTATCGGAGTTCAAGAGACCCAGTACTTC.

This clonotype has at least ten counts. The chain has TRBV7-3 and TRBJ2-1; 9 nucleotides align to TRBD2. Germline V CDR1 and CDR2: SGHTA, FQGTGA. The V segment lost 5 bases and the J segment 9 bases; nucleotides outside the gene matches: 11. This CDR3 has 15 residues. The DNA for the CDR3 is TGTGCCAGCAGCCCGTCTAGCGGGGCGCGGTCTGAGCAGTTCTTC. Encoded protein: CASSPSSGARSEQFF.

A note on this clonotype: A much larger clone differs from this one at a single base, so this may be a read error. The V gene is TRBV24-1, the J gene TRBJ2-3; D is perhaps TRBD1 (6 bases). The V and J ends lost 0 bases and 4 bases respectively, with 13 bases between them. Per the germline V gene, CDR1 is KGHDR and CDR2 is SFDVKD. CDR3 length: 16 amino acids. CDR3 sequence reads: CATSDLAGEGADTQYF. The CDR3 nucleotides read TGTGCCACCAGTGATTTGGCAGGGGAAGGCGCAGATACGCAGTATTTT.